Shown below are 24 T cell receptor beta chains from a single sample sequenced in a study of OX40 agonist ivuxolimab in advanced cancers. Here immunoSEQ multiplex PCR was the method, and the copy in TCRdb shows in-frame clones only, minus some. The sample records fewer than 80,000 clones, 85% being singletons. The specimen was CD4+ or CD8+ T cells sorted from blood, collected in a trial of the OX40 agonist ivuxolimab. The receptors were gathered from an adult with an advanced solid tumor such as melanoma, head and neck, liver or kidney cancer.

This chain connects TRBV2 to TRBJ1-2, with D uncertain. Germline CDR1 reads SNHLY; CDR2 reads FYNNEI. The CDR3 covers 11 residues. V was shortened by 8 bases and J by 5 bases, with 9 bases between the two germline ends. CDR3 residues: CASRNNYGYTF. The CDR3 nucleotides are TGTGCCAGCCGCAATAATTATGGCTACACCTTC.

The J gene is TRBJ2-1, the V gene TRBV7-6; perhaps D is TRBD1 or TRBD2 (5 bases each). The germline V and J ends were trimmed by 4 bases and 0 bases, with 16 bases remaining between them. This CDR3 is 17 amino acids long. Germline V gene lookup returns CDR1 SGHVS and CDR2 FNYEAQ. CDR3 DNA sequence: TGTGCCAGCAGCTCGGGACCGTCGACAGCCTCCTACAATGAGCAGTTCTTC. Amino acids: CASSSGPSTASYNEQFF.

This clone was seen once. CDR3 residues: CASSLRSYEQYF. The DNA of the CDR3 is TGTGCCAGCAGCTTAAGGTCCTACGAGCAGTACTTC. The chain carries TRBV7-9 and TRBJ2-7; no reliable D call. The V gene lost 2 bases and the J gene lost 1 base, with 3 bases spanning the gap. The CDR3 length is 12 residues. Germline CDR1 is SEHNR and CDR2 is FQNEAQ (reference sequence).

The genes are TRBV5-5 and TRBJ1-5; D is unclear. CDR3 length equals 13 residues. The ends were cut back, 5 bases at V and 3 bases at J, with 9 bases in the middle. CDR1 SGHKS and CDR2 YYEKEE come from the germline V gene (reference sequence). CDR3: CASSRGLNQPQHF. CDR3 DNA: TGTGCCAGCAGTCGAGGCCTCAATCAGCCCCAGCATTTT.

This chain joins TRBV7-3 and TRBJ1-6, with D perhaps matching TRBD1 (5 bases). V dropped 2 bases and J dropped 7 bases, with 15 bases sitting between them. Germline lookup yields CDR1 SGHTA and CDR2 FQGTGA. This CDR3 comprises 16 residues. The CDR3 region is CASSLFPGRVNSPLHF. The CDR3 nucleotides read TGTGCCAGCAGCTTATTCCCCGGCAGGGTAAATTCACCCCTCCACTTT. The variable domain in full, with the rest retrieved from reference TRBV7-3 and TRBJ1-6, is GAGVSQTPSNKVTEKGKYVELRCDPISGHTALYWYRQSLGQGPEFLIYFQGTGAADDSGLPNDRFFAVRPEGSVSTLKIQRTERGDSAVYLCASSLFPGRVNSPLHFGNGTRLTVT.

The J gene is TRBJ2-7, the V gene TRBV5-4; no reliable D call. Germline CDR1 is SGHNT and CDR2 is YYREEE (reference sequence). V was clipped by 2 bases and J by 2 bases, with 5 bases between them. The CDR3 has 12 amino acids. For the CDR3, the DNA is TGTGCCAGCAGCTTTGGGACCTACGAGCAGTACTTC. Translation gives CASSFGTYEQYF.

This chain links TRBV18 with TRBJ2-7, with 7 bases fitting TRBD2. CDR3 length: 13 amino acids. Germline V CDR1 and CDR2: KGHSH, LQKENI. Trimming took 3 bases from V and 3 from J; bases not matched to a gene: 2. The CDR3 DNA is TGTGCCAGCTCACCGGGCGGGGGCTACGAGCAGTACTTC. Translating it yields CASSPGGGYEQYF.

This clone was picked up a small number of times. V and J are TRBV29-1 and TRBJ2-5; possibly TRBD2 for D (6 bases). This CDR3 spans 13 amino acids. Germline V gene data show CDR1 as SQVTM and CDR2 as ANQGSEA. V was clipped by 6 bases and J by 2 bases, with 13 bases between them. CDR3 nucleotides: TGCAGCGTGCTAAGACTAGTACAAGAGACCCAGTACTTC. It translates to CSVLRLVQETQYF.

This clone was detected a few times. The rearrangement links TRBV7-3 to TRBJ1-1, with a tentative D call TRBD1 (5 bases). CDR3 length: 17 amino acids. Germline V gene lookup returns CDR1 SGHTA and CDR2 FQGTGA. The V and J ends lost 5 bases and 0 bases respectively, with 19 bases between them. In nucleotides, the CDR3 is TGTGCCAGCAGCCAACACCACGCCGGGGCTCTGAACACTGAAGCTTTCTTT. Translation gives CASSQHHAGALNTEAFF.

In this sample, this clone turned up once. The CDR3 is CASSLGTDTEAFF. The CDR3 DNA is TGTGCCAGCAGTTTAGGGACTGACACTGAAGCTTTCTTT. The chain uses TRBV28 and TRBJ1-1, with D possibly TRBD1 on 5 matching bases. The V gene's germline CDR1 is MDHEN and CDR2 SYDVKM. Trimming took off 2 bases at V and 3 bases at J, with 7 bases between the two ends. The CDR3 has 13 residues.

This clone was seen just once. This chain uses TRBV25-1 with TRBJ2-7; D is undetermined. The CDR3 is made up of 14 amino acids. Germline CDR1 reads MGHDK; CDR2 reads SYGVNS. Trimming cost V 6 bases and J 5 bases, with 17 bases left between them. The chain's CDR3 is CASSPLERPHEQYF. The CDR3 nucleotides are TGTGCCAGCAGCCCGTTGGAAAGGCCCCACGAGCAGTACTTC.

The DNA for the CDR3 is TGTGCCAGCAGTTACTCTGGTAGCGGGAGCTACGAGCAGTACTTC. Protein: CASSYSGSGSYEQYF. The gene calls are TRBV6-5 and TRBJ2-7, with TRBD2 matching 9 bases. Per germline, CDR1 MNHEY and CDR2 SVGAGI. The V segment lost 0 bases and the J segment 3 bases; nucleotides outside the gene matches: 3. The CDR3 loop spans 15 amino acids.

This chain connects TRBV28 to TRBJ2-3; D call uncertain. The V end was cut by 3 bases, the J end by 1 base, with 11 bases between. The CDR3 runs to 15 residues. CDR1 is MDHEN and CDR2 is SYDVKM in the germline V gene. The CDR3 DNA follows: TGTGCCAGCAGTTTCCCGGGTAGGGGCACAGATACGCAGTATTTT. Translated, it gives CASSFPGRGTDTQYF.

The rearrangement uses TRBV7-2 and TRBJ2-7; TRBD2 might be the D (6 bases). Trimming left V 5 bases short and J 0 bases short, with 11 bases between. The CDR3 totals 14 residues. The germline gives CDR1 SGHTA, CDR2 FQGNSA. CDR3 residues: CASSPIAASYEQYF. The CDR3 nucleotides read TGTGCCAGCAGCCCGATAGCGGCCTCCTACGAGCAGTACTTC.

The rearrangement joins TRBV15 to TRBJ2-1; TRBD2 agrees at 10 bases. J gave up 3 bases and V 0 bases, and 8 bases lay outside the gene matches. The CDR3 spans 18 residues. Germline CDR1 and CDR2: LNHNV and YYDKDF (reference sequence). Here the CDR3 reads CATSRENYGLADYNEQFF. The CDR3 bases are TGTGCCACCAGCAGAGAAAACTACGGACTAGCGGACTACAATGAGCAGTTCTTC.

The V and J genes are TRBV7-8 and TRBJ1-4; D might be TRBD1 (5 bases). Trimming removed 1 base at V and 4 bases at J, with 13 bases between. The CDR3 spans 16 residues. Germline V gene lookup returns CDR1 SGHVS and CDR2 FQNEAQ. The CDR3, as DNA: TGTGCCAGCAGCTTAGGATACGGGACTGGTAATGAAAAACTGTTTTTT. Amino acids: CASSLGYGTGNEKLFF. The full variable domain, its missing parts supplied by reference TRBV7-8 and TRBJ1-4, is GAGVSQSPRYKVAKRGQDVALRCDPISGHVSLFWYQQALGQGPEFLTYFQNEAQLDKSGLPSDRFFAERPEGSVSTLKIQRTQQEDSAVYLCASSLGYGTGNEKLFFGSGTQLSVL.

In this sample, this clone turned up once. The rearrangement joins TRBV4-3 to TRBJ2-2; D is unclear. The CDR3 has 15 residues. The germline V gene encodes CDR1 LGHNA and CDR2 YSLEER. V was clipped by 4 bases and J by 4 bases, with 13 bases between them. The CDR3 loop is CASSRITPGTGELFF. Written as DNA, the CDR3 is TGCGCCAGCAGCCGCATAACCCCGGGCACCGGGGAGCTGTTTTTT.

V is TRBV6-1 and J is TRBJ1-5, with 8 bases aligning to TRBD1. The CDR3 loop spans 13 amino acids. J gave up 7 bases and V 7 bases, and 6 bases lay outside the gene matches. The V gene's germline CDR1 is MNHNS and CDR2 SASEGT. CDR3 nucleotides: TGTGCCAGCATTCTCGACAGGGGACAGCCCCAGCATTTT. Translating it yields CASILDRGQPQHF.

V gene TRBV5-4 combines with J gene TRBJ2-7; no reliable D call. CDR1 and CDR2 (germline): SGHNT, YYREEE (reference sequence). The CDR3 has 14 amino acids. The V and J ends lost 0 bases and 3 bases respectively, with 10 bases between them. CDR3 nucleotides: TGTGCCAGCAGCTTGGGCCCAGCCAACTACGAGCAGTACTTC. This sequence encodes CASSLGPANYEQYF.

This chain uses TRBV7-9 with TRBJ2-6; D unclear. The V end lost 7 bases, the J end lost 1 base, and 11 bases lay between the germline ends. The length of the CDR3 is 15 residues. Germline loops: CDR1 SEHNR, CDR2 FQNEAQ (reference sequence). The CDR3 reads CASTTAVSGANVLTF. CDR3 coding DNA: TGTGCCAGCACAACGGCGGTTTCTGGGGCCAACGTCCTGACTTTC.

V usage is TRBV11-2 and J usage is TRBJ1-2; 7 nucleotides match TRBD1. With V trimmed by 1 base and J by 4 bases, 6 bases remained unmatched. There are 15 residues in the CDR3. Germline V gene data show CDR1 as SGHAT and CDR2 as FQNNGV. Here the CDR3 reads CASSLGLRGTYGYTF. In DNA, the CDR3 is TGTGCCAGCAGCTTAGGGCTCAGGGGGACCTATGGCTACACCTTC.

This sequence joins TRBV7-2 and TRBJ1-4; TRBD1 is a possible D gene (6 bases). The germline V and J ends were trimmed by 1 base and 3 bases, with 15 bases remaining between them. CDR1 is SGHTA and CDR2 is FQGNSA in the germline V gene. CDR3 size: 17 residues. The CDR3 spells CASSLEDLGASNEKLFF. The CDR3 DNA sequence: TGTGCCAGCAGCTTAGAAGACCTGGGGGCGTCTAATGAAAAACTGTTTTTT.

This chain uses TRBV10-3 with TRBJ2-7, with TRBD1 matching 7 bases. CDR3 size: 14 residues. Trimming cost V 4 bases and J 2 bases; bases outside gene matches: 5. CDR1 and CDR2 from the germline V gene are ENHRY and SYGVKD. The CDR3 coding sequence is TGTGCCATCAGTGTAACAGGGGCCGCCTACGAGCAGTACTTC. Encoded protein: CAISVTGAAYEQYF.

The genes are TRBV7-9 and TRBJ2-7; 7 positions match TRBD1. The CDR3 extends over 13 amino acids. Trimming at V came to 5 bases and at J to 5 bases, leaving 6 bases not matched to a gene. CDR1 and CDR2 (germline): SEHNR, FQNEAQ (reference sequence). This CDR3 reads CASSRDRINEQYF. The CDR3 DNA sequence: TGTGCCAGCAGCCGGGACAGAATCAACGAGCAGTACTTC.